These T cell receptor beta chains were read from a single sample in a study of shared clonotypes between healthy human individuals. Some clones are missing from TCRdb's copy, which holds only in-frame ones; the method was immunoSEQ multiplex PCR. The data contain fewer than 1.8 million clones, approximately 98.5% of them singletons. Sequencing input: naive CD4+ T cells sorted from blood. The receptors stem from a man aged 25 to 45 in good health. Both conserved end residues are part of each CDR3. The D gene is left open where the match is weak. Size values are once, few and many counts, or a class for expanded clones, and some rows have none.

CASSLKGQPPSYEQYF | TGTGCCAGCAGCTTAAAGGGACAGCCGCCATCCTACGAGCAGTACTTC | . | TRBJ2-7 | TRBV7-8 | TRBD1
CASRRQGGNQPQHF | TGTGCCAGCAGGCGACAGGGTGGCAATCAGCCCCAGCATTTT | . | TRBJ1-5 | TRBV6-1 | TRBD1
CASSGRLAGLSDTQYF | TGTGCCAGCAGCGGCAGACTAGCGGGACTCTCAGATACGCAGTATTTT | . | TRBJ2-3 | TRBV11-2 | TRBD2
CASSKVPGLGGNNEQFF | TGTGCCAGTAGTAAGGTCCCGGGACTAGGGGGGAACAATGAGCAGTTCTTC | . | TRBJ2-1 | TRBV19 | TRBD2
CSATGGGVNEQYF | TGCAGCGCCACGGGAGGGGGCGTAAACGAGCAGTACTTC | . | TRBJ2-7 | TRBV29-1 | .
CASSQGVPSDTQYF | TGTGCCAGCTCCCAGGGGGTTCCGAGCGATACGCAGTATTTT | . | TRBJ2-3 | TRBV7-9 | TRBD1
CASSRRFDSSYEQYF | TGTGCCAGTAGTCGGCGATTCGATAGCTCCTACGAGCAGTACTTC | . | TRBJ2-7 | TRBV19 | .
CASSSGPASNTEAFF | TGTGCCAGCAGCTCCGGACCGGCCTCGAACACTGAAGCTTTCTTT | . | TRBJ1-1 | TRBV7-3 | .
CASSTGGAAKNIQYF | TGTGCCAGTAGTACAGGGGGCGCGGCCAAAAACATTCAGTACTTC | . | TRBJ2-4 | TRBV19 | TRBD1
CASSFIDRVVTEAFF | TGCGCCAGCAGCTTTATAGACAGGGTCGTTACTGAAGCTTTCTTT | . | TRBJ1-1 | TRBV5-1 | TRBD1
CASSESRGRDTQYF | TGTGCCAGCAGTGAAAGCAGGGGGCGAGATACGCAGTATTTT | . | TRBJ2-3 | TRBV6-1 | TRBD1
CASSWGSEDTQYF | TGCGCCAGCAGCTGGGGGAGTGAAGATACGCAGTATTTT | . | TRBJ2-3 | TRBV10-1 | .
CASSRRFRTVQETQYF | TGTGCCAGCAGCCGACGCTTTCGGACAGTACAAGAGACCCAGTACTTC | . | TRBJ2-5 | TRBV14 | .
CASSLPNTRESHYEQYF | TGTGCCAGCAGCTTGCCGAATACGCGAGAATCACACTACGAGCAGTACTTC | . | TRBJ2-7 | TRBV5-4 | .
CASSGQGDNEKLFF | TGCGCCAGCAGTGGACAGGGAGATAATGAAAAACTGTTTTTT | . | TRBJ1-4 | TRBV5-1 | TRBD1
CSVEKRQGVTTGELFF | TGCAGCGTTGAAAAACGACAGGGGGTGACCACCGGGGAGCTGTTTTTT | . | TRBJ2-2 | TRBV29-1 | TRBD1
CASTSGFYEQYF | TGTGCCAGCACCTCGGGGTTCTACGAGCAGTACTTC | . | TRBJ2-7 | TRBV7-9 | .
CASSQVGAGTDTQYF | TGCGCCAGCAGCCAAGTTGGAGCCGGCACAGATACGCAGTATTTT | . | TRBJ2-3 | TRBV4-1 | .
CATSPDRNYGYTF | TGTGCCACCAGCCCGGACAGGAACTATGGCTACACCTTC | . | TRBJ1-2 | TRBV15 | TRBD1
CASSVGQGYEQFF | TGTGCCAGCAGCGTAGGACAGGGTTATGAGCAGTTCTTC | . | TRBJ2-1 | TRBV9 | TRBD1
CAWSPGGGYSNQPQHF | TGTGCCTGGAGCCCGGGGGGGGGCTATAGCAATCAGCCCCAGCATTTT | . | TRBJ1-5 | TRBV30 | .
CASTAPGGTLSYEQYF | TGTGCCAGCACCGCGCCCGGCGGTACCCTTTCCTACGAGCAGTACTTC | . | TRBJ2-7 | TRBV4-2 | .
CASSATGTGELFF | TGTGCCAGCAGTGCGACAGGCACCGGGGAGCTGTTTTTT | once | TRBJ2-2 | TRBV2 | .
CASSYPRDSGPYEQYF | TGCGCCAGCAGTTACCCCCGGGACTCCGGGCCCTACGAGCAGTACTTC | . | TRBJ2-7 | TRBV5-1 | .
CASSLPGVHGGELFF | TGTGCCAGCAGCTTGCCAGGGGTCCACGGCGGGGAGCTGTTTTTT | . | TRBJ2-2 | TRBV5-4 | .
CASGGPLTSGANVLTF | TGTGCCAGCGGGGGCCCCTTAACCTCTGGGGCCAACGTCCTGACTTTC | . | TRBJ2-6 | TRBV27 | .
CASGASSKYEQYF | TGTGCCTCTGGGGCTAGCTCAAAATACGAGCAGTACTTC | . | TRBJ2-7 | TRBV30 | .
CAGRTSVDTWTGELFF | TGCGCCGGCAGGACTAGCGTGGATACGTGGACCGGGGAGCTGTTTTTT | . | TRBJ2-2 | TRBV5-1 | TRBD2
CSVSGFATEAFF | TGCAGCGTTTCCGGGTTTGCCACTGAAGCTTTCTTT | . | TRBJ1-1 | TRBV29-1 | .
CASSLRPSGRWKETQYF | TGCGCCAGCAGCTTGCGTCCTAGCGGGAGGTGGAAGGAGACCCAGTACTTC | . | TRBJ2-5 | TRBV5-1 | TRBD2
CAAWTPGQGSNQPQHF | TGTGCCGCCTGGACGCCGGGACAGGGAAGCAATCAGCCCCAGCATTTT | . | TRBJ1-5 | TRBV30 | TRBD1
CASSLVLEAFF | TGTGCCAGCAGCTTAGTGCTTGAAGCTTTCTTT | . | TRBJ1-1 | TRBV7-9 | .
CASRPPGQNYGYTF | TGTGCCAGCAGACCTCCGGGACAGAACTATGGCTACACCTTC | . | TRBJ1-2 | TRBV28 | TRBD1